This TCR beta chain is drawn from a study of blood T cells in healthy people across ages. The CDR3 runs to 15 residues. In germline, CDR1 is DFQATT, CDR2 SNEGSKA (reference sequence). Trimming cost V 1 base and J 1 base, with 14 bases left between them. A second PCR of roughly 7 to 11 cycles used a sample-barcoded 5' primer and a J-beta primer mix. One entry per CDR3 protein results from TCRdb running MiXCR on the 5' RACE reads. The sample contains more than 700,000 distinct CDR3 sequences, 46% of which appear only once. Only a few counts were recorded for this clonotype. The antigen is unknown. Whole-study results and caveats: Researchers deemed the diversity estimates from one million T cells underestimates. A roughly linear fall in TCR beta diversity per million T cells was seen with increasing age. CMV status of donors was not determined, possibly confounding expanded clonotype changes.

Total RNA amounts of at least 5 micrograms were extracted per sample. The TCR was taken from an elderly man in good health. What was sequenced was blood. The rearrangement joins TRBV20-1 to TRBJ2-7; possibly TRBD2 for D (5 bases). This CDR3 reads CSARAPGGSSYEQYF. For the CDR3, the DNA is TGCAGTGCTAGAGCCCCTGGAGGCTCGTCCTACGAGCAGTACTTC.